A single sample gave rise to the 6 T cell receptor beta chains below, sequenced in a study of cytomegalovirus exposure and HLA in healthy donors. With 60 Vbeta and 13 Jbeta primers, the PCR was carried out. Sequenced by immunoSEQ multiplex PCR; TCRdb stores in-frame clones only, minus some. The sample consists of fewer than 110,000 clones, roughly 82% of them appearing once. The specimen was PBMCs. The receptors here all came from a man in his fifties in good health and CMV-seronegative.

CDR3 sequence reads: CASSLQGASAEAFF. CDR3 DNA: TGTGCCAGCTCACTACAGGGGGCGTCTGCTGAAGCTTTCTTT. This rearrangement joins TRBV18 to TRBJ1-1; the match to TRBD1 covers 9 bases. Germline V gene sequence: CDR1 KGHSH, CDR2 LQKENI. The CDR3 extends over 14 amino acids. J gave up 6 bases and V 4 bases, and 6 bases lay outside the gene matches.

Written as DNA, the CDR3 is TGTGCCACCAGCAGAGGGGGGACTAGCGGGAACTATGAGCAGTTCTTC. Its translation: CATSRGGTSGNYEQFF. V gene TRBV15 combines with J gene TRBJ2-1, with 13 bases fitting TRBD2. CDR1 and CDR2 from the germline V gene are LNHNV and YYDKDF (reference sequence). With 1 base clipped from V and 8 bases from J, the junction kept 5 bases outside the gene matches. CDR3 size: 16 residues.

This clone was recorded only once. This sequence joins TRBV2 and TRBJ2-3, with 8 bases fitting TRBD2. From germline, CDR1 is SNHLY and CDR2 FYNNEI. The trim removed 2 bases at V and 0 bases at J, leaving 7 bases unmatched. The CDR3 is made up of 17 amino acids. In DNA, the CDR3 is TGTGCCAGCAGTGAAAGGCTAGCGGGTTTTAGCACAGATACGCAGTATTTT. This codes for CASSERLAGFSTDTQYF.

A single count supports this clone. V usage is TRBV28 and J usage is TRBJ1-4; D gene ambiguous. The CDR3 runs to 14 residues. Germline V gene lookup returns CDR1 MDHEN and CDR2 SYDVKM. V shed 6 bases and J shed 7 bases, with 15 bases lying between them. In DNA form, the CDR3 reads TGTGCCAGCAGACTAGACACTGGAGGTGAAAAACTGTTTTTT. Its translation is CASRLDTGGEKLFF.

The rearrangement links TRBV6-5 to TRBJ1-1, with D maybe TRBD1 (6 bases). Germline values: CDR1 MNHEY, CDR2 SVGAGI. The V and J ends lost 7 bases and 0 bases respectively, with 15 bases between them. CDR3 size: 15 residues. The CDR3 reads CASTEGGRMNTEAFF. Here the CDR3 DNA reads TGTGCCAGCACCGAGGGGGGGAGGATGAACACTGAAGCTTTCTTT.

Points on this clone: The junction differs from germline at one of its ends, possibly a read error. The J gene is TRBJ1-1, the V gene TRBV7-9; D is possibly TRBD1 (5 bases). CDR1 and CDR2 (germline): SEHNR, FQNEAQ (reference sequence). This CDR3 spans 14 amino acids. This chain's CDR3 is CASSSQGPVAETFF. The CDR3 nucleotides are TGTGCCAGCAGCTCCCAGGGCCCGGTCGCTGAAACTTTCTTT.